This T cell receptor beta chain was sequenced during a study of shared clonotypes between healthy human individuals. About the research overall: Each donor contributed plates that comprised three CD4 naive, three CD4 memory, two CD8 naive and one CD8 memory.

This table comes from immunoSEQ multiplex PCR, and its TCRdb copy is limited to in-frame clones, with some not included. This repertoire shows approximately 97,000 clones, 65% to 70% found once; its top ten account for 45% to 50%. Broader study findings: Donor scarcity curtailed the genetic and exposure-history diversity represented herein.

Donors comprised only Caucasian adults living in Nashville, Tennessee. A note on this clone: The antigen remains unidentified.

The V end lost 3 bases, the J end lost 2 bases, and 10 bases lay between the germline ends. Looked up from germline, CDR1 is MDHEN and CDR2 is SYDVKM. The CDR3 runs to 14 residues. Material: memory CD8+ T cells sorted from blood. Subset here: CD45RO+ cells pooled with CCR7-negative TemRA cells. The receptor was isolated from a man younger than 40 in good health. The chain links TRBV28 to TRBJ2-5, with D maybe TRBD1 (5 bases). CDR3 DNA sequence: TGTGCCAGCAGTTTCCGACAGACTCAAGAGACCCAGTACTTC. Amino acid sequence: CASSFRQTQETQYF.